This T cell receptor (beta chain) was retrieved from a study of T cell responses to AZD1222 COVID-19 vaccine. General study results and limits: A reported finding is that nearly half of spike-specific TCRs target unmutated variant regions.

Clones were sequenced by immunoSEQ multiplex PCR, and TCRdb holds only the in-frame ones, with some missing. The sample consists of 150,000 to 200,000 clones, about 90% of them appearing once. About this clone: The antigen is undetermined.

V was cut by 6 bases and J by 12 bases, with 16 bases left in between. Per the germline V gene, CDR1 is LGHNT and CDR2 is FRNRAP. The CDR3 consists of 12 residues. The sample here was peripheral blood, taken 28 days after the second AZD1222 dose. The genes are TRBV12-5 and TRBJ2-3; D gene ambiguous. The sequence was collected from an adult who received the AZD1222 COVID-19 vaccine. The CDR3 reads CASGTDTATQYF. The CDR3 region has the DNA TGTGCTAGTGGCACCGACACAGCGACACAGTATTTT.